This TCR beta chain comes out of a study of identifying expanded T cells in peripheral blood. Profiling relied on immunoSEQ multiplex PCR, and the TCRdb table lists in-frame clones only, not all of them. The sample includes 60,000 or so clones, approximately 82% of them seen just once. During the collection period, no donor immune events like infections were recorded. This clone came up a few times. The source material was blood. The TCR sequence derives from a person aged 18 to 75 in good health.

In DNA, the CDR3 is TGTGCCTGGAGTGACGAAGGTTTGGGCAATCAGCCCCAGCATTTT. This gives the protein CAWSDEGLGNQPQHF. The chain joins TRBV30 to TRBJ1-5; D is undetermined. V dropped 1 base and J dropped 2 bases, with 12 bases sitting between them. CDR1 is GTSNPN and CDR2 is SVGIG in the germline V gene (reference sequence). The CDR3 covers 15 residues.